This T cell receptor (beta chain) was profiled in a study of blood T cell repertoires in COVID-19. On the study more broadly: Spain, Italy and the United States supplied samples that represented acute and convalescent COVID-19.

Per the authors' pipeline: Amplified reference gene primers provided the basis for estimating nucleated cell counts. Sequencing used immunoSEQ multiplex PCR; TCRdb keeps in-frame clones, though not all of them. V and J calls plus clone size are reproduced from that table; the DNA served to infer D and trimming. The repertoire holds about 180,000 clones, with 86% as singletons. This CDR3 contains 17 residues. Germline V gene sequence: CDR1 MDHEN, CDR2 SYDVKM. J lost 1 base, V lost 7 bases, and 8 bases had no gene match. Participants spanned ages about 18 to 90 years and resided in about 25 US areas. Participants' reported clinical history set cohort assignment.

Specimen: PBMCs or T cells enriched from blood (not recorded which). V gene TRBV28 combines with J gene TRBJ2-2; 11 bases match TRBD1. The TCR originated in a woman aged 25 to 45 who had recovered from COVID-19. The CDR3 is CASTGQGASGNTGELFF. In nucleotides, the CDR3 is TGTGCCAGCACCGGACAGGGGGCTAGCGGGAACACCGGGGAGCTGTTTTTT. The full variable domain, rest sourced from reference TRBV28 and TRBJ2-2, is DVKVTQSSRYLVKRTGEKVFLECVQDMDHENMFWYRQDPGLGLRLIYFSYDVKMKEKGDIPEGYSVSREKKERFSLILESASTNQTSMYLCASTGQGASGNTGELFFGEGSRLTVL.